This TCR beta chain was identified in a study of chemoradiotherapy in HPV16-positive cancers. Points from the study as a whole: During treatment, candidate HPV-specific clones and E7-related motifs expanded in tumor. Functional assays defining HPV-specific T cells used only two HPV16-positive patients. Better recurrence-free survival went with HPV-responsive T-cell expansion in HPV16-positive patients.

A note on this clone: Its antigen is not identified.

Method: immunoSEQ multiplex PCR; TCRdb's copy keeps in-frame clones and lacks some. The sample carries roughly 2,600 clones, 88% recorded once. Repeated repertoire sampling spanned the course of chemoradiotherapy. The origin of this receptor is a human donor with HPV-associated anogenital cancer. The sample in question was tumor tissue, obtained from a patient who underwent chemoradiotherapy.

The DNA for the CDR3 is TGTGCCAGCGGGGGACTAGCGGGATACTACAATGAGCAGTTCTTC. It specifies CASGGLAGYYNEQFF. The chain carries TRBV6-1 and TRBJ2-1; TRBD2 matches 13 bases. Looked up from germline, CDR1 is MNHNS and CDR2 is SASEGT. The V segment lost 8 bases and the J segment 3 bases; nucleotides outside the gene matches: 4. The CDR3 totals 15 residues.